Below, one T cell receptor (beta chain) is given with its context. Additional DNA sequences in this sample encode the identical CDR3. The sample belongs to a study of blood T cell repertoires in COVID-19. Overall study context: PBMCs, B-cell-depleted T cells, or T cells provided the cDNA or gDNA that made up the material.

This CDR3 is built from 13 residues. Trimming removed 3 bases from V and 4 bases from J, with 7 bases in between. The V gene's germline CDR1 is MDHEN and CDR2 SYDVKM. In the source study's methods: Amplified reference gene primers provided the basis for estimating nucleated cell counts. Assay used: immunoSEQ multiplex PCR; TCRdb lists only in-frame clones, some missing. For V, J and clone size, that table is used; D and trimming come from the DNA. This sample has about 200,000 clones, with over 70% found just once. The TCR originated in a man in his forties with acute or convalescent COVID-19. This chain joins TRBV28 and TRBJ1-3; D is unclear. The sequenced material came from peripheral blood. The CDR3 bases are TGTGCCAGCAGTTTTAACAGAGGAAACACCATATATTTT. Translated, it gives CASSFNRGNTIYF.